Below are 17 T cell receptor beta chains sequenced from a single sample in a study of lymphopenia after photon versus proton radiotherapy. The repertoire was sequenced with immunoSEQ multiplex PCR; TCRdb's copy has only in-frame clones and lacks some. Of some 25,000 clones listed, about nine tenths are singletons. Specimen: peripheral blood, collected from a patient treated with photon-based radiotherapy. The receptor source for this set is a man aged 50 to 60 with gastric cancer.

The V call is TRBV5-6, the J call TRBJ1-6; TRBD1 is a possible D gene (5 bases). This CDR3 comprises 18 residues. V gave up 1 base and J gave up 0 bases, with 14 bases separating them. Germline-derived CDR1 and CDR2 are SGHDT and YYEEEE. Here the CDR3 DNA reads TGTGCCAGCAGCTTGAGGTGGGACGTTAGCTCCTATAATTCACCCCTCCACTTT. As protein: CASSLRWDVSSYNSPLHF. The full variable domain, completed using reference TRBV5-6 and TRBJ1-6, is DAGVTQSPTHLIKTRGQQVTLRCSPKSGHDTVSWYQQALGQGPQFIFQYYEEEERQRGNFPDRFSGHQFPNYSSELNVNALLLGDSALYLCASSLRWDVSSYNSPLHFGNGTRLTVT.

This clone was observed a handful of times. Compared with germline, one end of the junction differs, possibly owing to a read error. As DNA, the CDR3 is TGTGCCAGCACCTTGGGAGGACAGGGGTCCGGGGAGCTGTTTTTT. Amino acids: CASTLGGQGSGELFF. V and J are TRBV5-6 and TRBJ2-2; TRBD1 matches at 9 bases. This CDR3 has 15 amino acids. Germline values: CDR1 SGHDT, CDR2 YYEEEE. Together with reference TRBV5-6 and TRBJ2-2, the CDR3 gives the full variable domain: DAGVTQSPTHLIKTRGQQVTLRCSPKSGHDTVSWYQQALGQGPQFIFQYYEEEERQRGNFPDRFSGHQFPNYSSELNVNALLLGDSALYLCASTLGGQGSGELFFGEGSRLTVL.

This clone came up once. V and J are TRBV5-1 and TRBJ2-7; maybe TRBD1 (6 bases). Per the germline V gene, CDR1 is SGHRS and CDR2 is YFSETQ. V dropped 2 bases and J dropped 3 bases, with 12 bases sitting between them. This CDR3 has 14 residues. CDR3 loop: CASSLQGSNYEQYF. The CDR3 coding sequence is TGCGCCAGCAGCTTACAGGGATCCAACTACGAGCAGTACTTC.

V and J are TRBV10-3 and TRBJ2-5, with 11 nucleotides matching TRBD1. The CDR3 runs to 14 residues. The germline V gene encodes CDR1 ENHRY and CDR2 SYGVKD. V gave up 4 bases and J gave up 8 bases; unmatched junction bases: 6. CDR3 nucleotide sequence: TGTGCCATCAGTGTATCGGGACAGGGGGGTACCCAGTACTTC. Amino acids: CAISVSGQGGTQYF.

This chain connects TRBV5-1 to TRBJ2-5; D not resolved. This CDR3 is built from 15 residues. Germline V CDR1 and CDR2: SGHRS, YFSETQ. Trimming removed 3 bases at V and 5 bases at J, with 17 bases between. For the CDR3, the DNA is TGCGCCAGCAGCTCCGTCTCTACCGAAATGGAGACCCAGTACTTC. Its translation is CASSSVSTEMETQYF.

The J gene is TRBJ2-1, the V gene TRBV5-1, with D perhaps matching TRBD1 or TRBD2 (6 bases each). The CDR3 spans 19 residues. Between the trimmed V and J ends, which lost 1 base and 0 bases, there was a span of 20 bases. The germline V gene has CDR1 SGHRS and CDR2 YFSETQ. For the CDR3, the DNA is TGCGCCAGCAGCTTGTTGGTGAGTCGGGGGCCTGACTCCTACAATGAGCAGTTCTTC. Translating gives CASSLLVSRGPDSYNEQFF.

The V and J genes are TRBV30 and TRBJ2-2; D is undetermined. The CDR3 is made up of 14 amino acids. Trimming pared 2 bases from V and 5 bases from J, leaving 12 bases between. Germline values: CDR1 GTSNPN, CDR2 SVGIG (reference sequence). This CDR3 is CAWSWVRLTGELFF. The DNA of the CDR3 is TGTGCCTGGAGTTGGGTCAGGCTAACCGGGGAGCTGTTTTTT.

The genes are TRBV9 and TRBJ1-6, with unresolved D. V shed 0 bases and J shed 0 bases, with 7 bases lying between them. CDR1 is SGDLS and CDR2 is YYNGEE in the germline V gene. The CDR3 consists of 16 residues. In DNA form, the CDR3 reads TGTGCCAGCAGCGTAGGGCAGAGCTCCTATAATTCACCCCTCCACTTT. This encodes CASSVGQSSYNSPLHF.

The chain carries TRBV11-2 and TRBJ2-3; TRBD2 matches 10 bases. Trimming cost V 5 bases and J 2 bases; bases outside gene matches: 7. CDR1 is SGHAT, CDR2 FQNNGV, per germline. CDR3 size: 16 residues. CDR3 region: CASSLRTSGYTDTQYF. CDR3 bases: TGTGCCAGCAGCCTTAGGACTAGCGGATACACAGATACGCAGTATTTT.

V is TRBV14 and J is TRBJ2-5; unclear D gene. Germline lookup yields CDR1 SGHDN and CDR2 FVKESK. CDR3 length: 12 amino acids. The V end was cut by 4 bases, the J end by 3 bases, with 6 bases between. The CDR3 DNA sequence: TGTGCCAGCAGCCTTTTGGAAGAGACCCAGTACTTC. The encoded protein is CASSLLEETQYF.

This clone is a singleton in its sample. V gene TRBV4-1 combines with J gene TRBJ2-3, with 9 bases that match TRBD1. The V gene's germline CDR1 is MGHRA and CDR2 YSYEKL. Trimming at V came to 4 bases and at J to 5 bases, leaving 7 bases not matched to a gene. The CDR3 extends over 15 amino acids. CDR3 protein: CASSPQGAQEDTQYF. The CDR3 nucleotides are TGCGCCAGCAGCCCACAGGGGGCGCAGGAAGATACGCAGTATTTT.

The chain is built from TRBV7-2 and TRBJ1-3; D gene ambiguous. V lost 1 base and J 3 bases, leaving 10 bases between the germline ends. The CDR3 consists of 15 residues. CDR1 SGHTA and CDR2 FQGNSA come from the germline V gene. In DNA form, the CDR3 reads TGTGCCAGCAGCTTAGATGGTGGGCTTGGAAACACCATATATTTT. It specifies CASSLDGGLGNTIYF.

The chain combines TRBV15 with TRBJ1-5, with no clear D. Deletions cut 1 base from V and 6 bases from J, with 13 bases between. Germline V gives CDR1 LNHNV, CDR2 YYDKDF (reference sequence). This CDR3 has 15 amino acids. CDR3 loop: CATSRVRNLGQPQHF. In DNA form, the CDR3 reads TGTGCCACCAGCAGAGTAAGAAACTTGGGTCAGCCCCAGCATTTT.

The rearrangement joins TRBV7-7 to TRBJ2-3, with 10 bases that match TRBD1. The CDR3 extends over 15 amino acids. Germline V gene data show CDR1 as SSHAT and CDR2 as FNYEAQ (reference sequence). The ends lost 5 bases at V and 5 bases at J; junction bases unmatched: 7. The CDR3 spells CASSPSRDRGDTQYF. In nucleotides, the CDR3 is TGTGCCAGCAGCCCGTCCCGGGACAGGGGAGATACGCAGTATTTT.

This sequence joins TRBV6-1 and TRBJ2-3; D is unresolved. V lost 6 bases and J lost 6, with 13 bases in between. CDR1 and CDR2 (germline): MNHNS, SASEGT. The CDR3 is 13 residues long. CDR3 residues: CASRAHTLDTQYF. The DNA for the CDR3 is TGTGCCAGCAGAGCCCATACGTTGGATACGCAGTATTTT.

The genes are TRBV11-2 and TRBJ2-6; D unresolved. Germline CDR1 SGHAT, CDR2 FQNNGV. The CDR3 is made up of 19 amino acids. V was pared by 2 bases and J by 1 base, with 18 bases between. CDR3 bases: TGTGCCAGCAGCTTAATTGGGCCTTTCGTCCAGTCTGGGGCCAACGTCCTGACTTTC. Amino acids: CASSLIGPFVQSGANVLTF. The full variable domain, its missing parts supplied by reference TRBV11-2 and TRBJ2-6, is EAGVAQSPRYKIIEKRQSVAFWCNPISGHATLYWYQQILGQGPKLLIQFQNNGVVDDSQLPKDRFSAERLKGVDSTLKIQPAKLEDSAVYLCASSLIGPFVQSGANVLTFGAGSRLTVL.

This clone has only one observation. The chain carries TRBV5-1 and TRBJ2-5, with TRBD2 identical over 9 bases. The V gene's germline CDR1 is SGHRS and CDR2 YFSETQ. With V trimmed by 9 bases and J by 5 bases, 14 bases remained unmatched. This CDR3 comprises 15 residues. The DNA of the CDR3 is TGCGCCACCTCAGTTAGCGGGGGTTCTAAGGAGACCCAGTACTTC. It translates to CATSVSGGSKETQYF.